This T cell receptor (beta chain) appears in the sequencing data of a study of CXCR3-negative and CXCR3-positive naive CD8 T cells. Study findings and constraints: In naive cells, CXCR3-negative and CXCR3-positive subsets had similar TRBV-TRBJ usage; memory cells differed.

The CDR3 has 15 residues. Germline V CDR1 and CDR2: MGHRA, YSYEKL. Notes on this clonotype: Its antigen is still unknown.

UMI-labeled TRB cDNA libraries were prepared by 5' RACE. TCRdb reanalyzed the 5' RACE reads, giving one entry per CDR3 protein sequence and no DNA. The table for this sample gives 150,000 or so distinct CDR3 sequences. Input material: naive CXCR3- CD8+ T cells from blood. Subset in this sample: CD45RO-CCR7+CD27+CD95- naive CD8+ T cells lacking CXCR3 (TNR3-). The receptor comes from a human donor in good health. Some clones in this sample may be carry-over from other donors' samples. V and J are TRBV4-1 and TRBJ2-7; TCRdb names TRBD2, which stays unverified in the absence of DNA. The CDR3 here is CASSLSGSQTYEQYF.